This T cell receptor (beta chain) originates from a study of cytomegalovirus exposure and HLA in healthy donors. Details on this clone: The antigen remains unidentified.

The method was immunoSEQ multiplex PCR; TCRdb's version includes in-frame clones alone and lacks a portion of them. The sample records roughly 120,000 clones, just under 90% being singletons. Study-wide findings and caveats: In vitro experiments confirmed that a few CMV-associated chains were specific for CMV antigens.

Material for sequencing was PBMCs. The sequence came from a young man in good health and CMV-seronegative.

In DNA, the CDR3 is TGTGCCAGCTCACCATCACGGGGGAAGAAAGAGACCCAGTACTTC. Amino acid sequence: CASSPSRGKKETQYF. The J gene is TRBJ2-5, the V gene TRBV18, with D possibly TRBD2 on 6 matching bases. Germline CDR1 is KGHSH and CDR2 is LQKENI. The length of the CDR3 is 15 residues. V was pared by 2 bases and J by 3 bases, with 13 bases between.